This T cell receptor beta chain was retrieved from a study of blood T cells in healthy people across ages. With a J-beta primer mix and a sample-barcoded 5' primer, a second PCR ran about 7 to 12 cycles. Each cDNA molecule received a tag from a template-switch adaptor that had 12 random nucleotides. TCRdb itself ran the 5' RACE reads through MiXCR, one entry per CDR3 protein. Among 750,000 to 950,000 distinct CDR3 sequences listed, 53% were seen once. Germline V gives CDR1 SGHAT, CDR2 FQNNGV. This CDR3 is built from 16 residues. J lost 6 bases, V lost 1 base, and 7 bases had no gene match. Only a few counts were recorded for this clonotype.

The source is an elderly man in good health. The sample consisted of blood. V usage is TRBV11-2 and J usage is TRBJ2-4; 9 positions match TRBD2. CDR3 coding DNA: TGTGCCAGCAGCTTAGTCGTAGGGACTAGCAGAAACATTCAGTACTTC. This sequence encodes CASSLVVGTSRNIQYF.